These 8 T cell receptor beta chains originate from one sample sequenced in a study of T cell repertoires in cytomegalovirus infection. From the reads, TCRdb called clonotypes with MiXCR, one entry per CDR3 protein. This table has 350,000 to 400,000 distinct CDR3 sequences, roughly 36% appearing once. For these TCRs, the target antigens are not known. The sequenced sample was cultured PBMCs, obtained from culture after CMV antigen stimulation. The receptors originated from a human donor in good health (CMV status not recorded). Some clones in this sample may be carry-over from other donors' samples.

This clonotype was seen a few times. This chain joins TRBV27 and TRBJ2-5; D is ambiguous. The V end was cut by 5 bases, the J end by 2 bases, with 6 bases between. The CDR3 totals 12 residues. Germline V gives CDR1 MNHEY, CDR2 SMNVEV (reference sequence). CDR3 coding DNA: TGTGCCAGCAGTGCCGATCAAGAGACCCAGTACTTC. It yields the protein CASSADQETQYF.

This chain connects TRBV11-2 to TRBJ2-7; D ambiguous. The germline V and J ends were trimmed by 0 bases and 4 bases, with 7 bases remaining between them. CDR3 length equals 13 residues. CDR1 and CDR2 from the germline V gene are SGHAT and FQNNGV. The CDR3 sequence: CASSLDRLYEQYV. The DNA for the CDR3 is TGTGCCAGCAGCTTAGACCGTTTGTACGAGCAGTACGTC.

This clonotype has a handful of counts. The chain has TRBV7-6 and TRBJ1-5, with no clear D. This CDR3 is 15 amino acids long. Germline values: CDR1 SGHVS, CDR2 FNYEAQ. Trimming stripped 2 bases from V and 0 bases from J, with 8 bases between. The CDR3 DNA sequence: TGTGCCAGCAGCTTAAATGGAAATAGCAATCAGCCCCAGCATTTT. Amino acids: CASSLNGNSNQPQHF. Full variable domain (outside the CDR3, taken from reference TRBV7-6 and TRBJ1-5): GAGVSQSPRYKVTKRGQDVALRCDPISGHVSLYWYRQALGQGPEFLTYFNYEAQQDKSGLPNDRFSAERPEGSISTLTIQRTEQRDSAMYRCASSLNGNSNQPQHFGDGTRLSIL.

This clonotype was detected many times. This chain links TRBV12-3 or TRBV12-4 with TRBJ2-2; possibly TRBD1 for D (5 bases). There are 14 residues in the CDR3. Trimming stripped 4 bases from V and 1 base from J, with 7 bases between. CDR3 in DNA: TGTGCCAGCAGTTGGACACTGAACACCGGGGAGCTGTTTTTT. It is translated as CASSWTLNTGELFF.

This clonotype was seen repeatedly, ten times or more. This chain connects TRBV7-6 to TRBJ2-2; 7 bases are a match to TRBD2. The V and J ends lost 6 bases and 5 bases, in that order; junction bases with no gene match: 9. The CDR3 loop spans 15 amino acids. Germline V lookup: CDR1 SGHVS, CDR2 FNYEAQ. CDR3 bases: TGTGCCAGCAGTGTTGGCGGGAGAGGAACCGGGGAGCTGTTTTTT. Its translation is CASSVGGRGTGELFF.

This clonotype was observed a handful of times. The V gene is TRBV27, the J gene TRBJ1-2; TRBD1 might be the D (5 bases). There are 15 residues in the CDR3. Germline CDR1 is MNHEY and CDR2 is SMNVEV (reference sequence). The V end was cut by 6 bases, the J end by 1 base, with 15 bases between. CDR3 amino acids: CASSRRAGINYGYTF. The CDR3 DNA follows: TGTGCCAGCAGCCGAAGGGCAGGGATTAACTATGGCTACACCTTC.

This clonotype was counted only a few times. For the CDR3, the DNA is TGTGCCAGCACCAATTATGGAGGAAAACTGTTTTTT. Amino acids: CASTNYGGKLFF. V usage is TRBV27 and J usage is TRBJ1-4; the D is unclear. Germline V gives CDR1 MNHEY, CDR2 SMNVEV (reference sequence). V shed 7 bases and J shed 10 bases, with 13 bases lying between them. The CDR3 extends over 12 amino acids.

This clonotype was seen only a few times. V usage is TRBV27 and J usage is TRBJ1-2; 9 bases line up with TRBD1. The CDR3 extends over 17 amino acids. Per the germline V gene, CDR1 is MNHEY and CDR2 is SMNVEV (reference sequence). V trimming: 6 bases; J trimming: 6 bases; junction bases outside the gene matches: 17. The CDR3 sequence is CASSDGTGKGTAHGYTF. The CDR3 DNA is TGTGCCAGCAGCGACGGGACAGGGAAAGGGACGGCTCATGGCTACACCTTC.